The entry that follows covers one T cell receptor beta chain sequence. What it binds is not known. It may be a read error: a sequence one base away is much more abundant. Around 9 milliliters of peripheral blood were drawn from each donor into EDTA-treated tubes. This record belongs to a study of blood T cells in healthy people across ages. Then a second PCR, running about 7 to 11 cycles, was carried out with a sample-barcoded 5' primer and a J-beta primer mix. From the 5' RACE reads, TCRdb called clonotypes with MiXCR, one entry per CDR3 protein. In the table there are over a million distinct CDR3 sequences, under 55% of which are singletons. The germline V gene encodes CDR1 SGDLS and CDR2 YYNGEE. The CDR3 covers 14 residues. V lost 0 bases and J lost 5; bases outside the gene matches: 5. Findings and caveats of the study: Versus aged donors, long-lived donors had higher diversity and more naive CD4+ cells.

Sequencing input: blood. This clonotype originated in a woman aged 60-70 years in good health. The chain joins TRBV9 to TRBJ2-7; 7 positions agree with TRBD1. CDR3 coding DNA: TGTGCCAGCAGCGTAGCCGACAGGGCTGACGAGCAGTACTTC. It translates to CASSVADRADEQYF.